This entry is about one T cell receptor beta chain. The sample belongs to a study of blood T cell repertoires in COVID-19. Study at large: The analysed material was cDNA or gDNA that came from T cells, B-cell-depleted T cells, or PBMCs.

In the study's own analysis: Reference gene primer amplification in the assay estimated nucleated cell counts. Sequencing was performed with immunoSEQ multiplex PCR; in TCRdb, only in-frame clones are kept and a portion is missing. V and J calls and clone size are as listed in that table; D and trimming were resolved from the DNA. The repertoire includes about 300,000 clones, around 87% of them detected once, and approximately 4% sits in the top ten. Trimming removed 4 bases from V and 5 bases from J, with 9 bases in between. The CDR3 has 13 amino acids. Germline loops: CDR1 SGDLS, CDR2 YYNGEE. The source material was PBMCs or T cells enriched from blood (not recorded which). The J gene is TRBJ2-2, the V gene TRBV9; D gene ambiguous. The clonotype was recovered from a woman in her late teens or twenties with acute COVID-19. The DNA of the CDR3 is TGTGCCAGCAGCCCCACTCTGACCGGGGAGCTGTTTTTT. Its protein is CASSPTLTGELFF.